This entry concerns a single T cell receptor beta chain. Measured with immunoSEQ multiplex PCR; TCRdb has only the in-frame clones, and not every one. Of under 200,000 clones in the sample, about 88% were seen once. This specimen comes from a study of blood T cell repertoires in COVID-19. Per germline, CDR1 KGHDR and CDR2 SFDVKD. The V end lost 5 bases, the J end lost 1 base, and 13 bases lay between the germline ends. The CDR3 length is 16 residues. This clonotype was obtained from a woman older than 75 with COVID-19, enrolled during active disease. The V gene is TRBV24-1, the J gene TRBJ2-2; D possibly corresponds to TRBD1 (5 bases). What was sequenced was peripheral blood. Here the CDR3 DNA reads TGTGCCACCAGTGCCCTCTGGCAGGGGAACACCGGGGAGCTGTTTTTT. This codes for CATSALWQGNTGELFF.